This TCR beta chain was identified during a study of blood T cell repertoires in COVID-19. Study-wide background: Italy, Spain and the United States were the sources of the convalescent and acute COVID-19 samples.

The authors' processing: Amplification of reference gene primers provided the estimated nucleated cell counts. Sequencing used immunoSEQ multiplex PCR; TCRdb keeps in-frame clones, though not all of them. V, J and clone size are those of that table, while D and trimming were read from the DNA. The table shows over 150,000 clones, with roughly 87% occurring only once. The sequence was collected from a man in his late teens or twenties who had recovered from COVID-19. What was sequenced was peripheral blood.

CDR3 nucleotide sequence: TGTGCCAGCAGCCGCCGGAGGGAATCGTGGGAGACCCAGTACTTC. Translated: CASSRRRESWETQYF. This chain joins TRBV7-2 and TRBJ2-5, with a tentative D call TRBD2 (6 bases). Trimming stripped 5 bases from V and 5 bases from J, with 18 bases between. Germline V gene lookup returns CDR1 SGHTA and CDR2 FQGNSA. There are 15 residues in the CDR3.